Below are 27 T cell receptor beta chains sequenced from a single sample in a study of T cell changes during pregnancy in multiple sclerosis. The data were produced by immunoSEQ multiplex PCR, yet TCRdb's version contains in-frame clones alone and is incomplete. The sample holds roughly 39,000 clones, 92% seen once. Sequencing was performed on CD4+ T cells from peripheral blood mononuclear cells, taken after pregnancy. The receptors come from a female donor in good health, enrolled as a control in a pregnancy study.

The J gene is TRBJ2-7, the V gene TRBV28, with 8 positions matching TRBD2. The V gene end was trimmed by 5 bases and the J gene end by 2 bases; junction bases not matched to a gene: 2. The CDR3 has 13 amino acids. Germline lookup yields CDR1 MDHEN and CDR2 SYDVKM. This CDR3 reads CASSTGGPYEQYF. The CDR3 bases are TGTGCCAGCAGTACGGGAGGGCCCTACGAGCAGTACTTC.

The chain is built from TRBV30 and TRBJ1-2; D not resolved. The CDR3 spans 15 residues. Germline values: CDR1 GTSNPN, CDR2 SVGIG (reference sequence). V was clipped by 5 bases and J by 3 bases, with 19 bases between them. The CDR3 nucleotides read TGTGCCTGGGTCCCCGTACGTATGAGGGACTATGGCTACACCTTC. Its protein is CAWVPVRMRDYGYTF.

The V and J genes are TRBV2 and TRBJ1-1; tentatively, D is TRBD1 (5 bases). The CDR3 has 14 amino acids. The germline V gene has CDR1 SNHLY and CDR2 FYNNEI. Trimming took off 3 bases at V and 4 bases at J, with 12 bases between the two ends. The CDR3 sequence is CASSDGGWSTEAFF. The CDR3 region has the DNA TGTGCCAGCAGTGATGGGGGGTGGTCCACTGAAGCTTTCTTT.

V gene TRBV5-8 combines with J gene TRBJ2-1; TRBD2 matches at 7 bases. Trimming cost V 2 bases and J 4 bases; bases outside gene matches: 3. In germline, CDR1 is SGHTS, CDR2 YDEGEE. The CDR3 spans 14 residues. CDR3 bases: TGTGCCAGCAGCTTCGCGGGGGTATACAATGAGCAGTTCTTC. Residues: CASSFAGVYNEQFF.

The CDR3 region is CASSVTGGYYEQYF. The CDR3 region has the DNA TGTGCCAGCAGTGTCACAGGGGGCTACTACGAGCAGTACTTC. This chain connects TRBV27 to TRBJ2-7; TRBD1 aligns across 9 bases. Germline V CDR1 and CDR2: MNHEY, SMNVEV (reference sequence). The CDR3 loop spans 14 amino acids. V shed 5 bases and J 3 bases; nucleotides not matched to a gene: 5.

The J gene is TRBJ2-5, the V gene TRBV29-1; 9 nucleotides agree with TRBD1. The CDR3 extends over 14 amino acids. Germline CDR1 is SQVTM and CDR2 is ANQGSEA. Unmatched junction bases numbered 13, after V lost 7 bases and J lost 7 bases. The CDR3 region has the DNA TGCAGCGCTATAAGACAGGGGGAAGACGGGACCCAGTACTTC. Residues: CSAIRQGEDGTQYF.

This rearrangement joins TRBV7-2 to TRBJ1-1; D is perhaps TRBD1 (6 bases). Germline lookup yields CDR1 SGHTA and CDR2 FQGNSA. The ends were cut back, 0 bases at V and 7 bases at J, with 15 bases in the middle. The CDR3 consists of 15 residues. This chain's CDR3 is CASSLATGQGYEAFF. The CDR3 region has the DNA TGTGCCAGCAGCTTAGCGACGGGGCAGGGGTATGAAGCTTTCTTT.

CDR3: CASTGERPGQGNQPQHF. Here the CDR3 DNA reads TGCGCCAGCACGGGAGAGAGACCGGGACAGGGGAATCAGCCCCAGCATTTT. V and J are TRBV10-2 and TRBJ1-5, with 10 bases matching TRBD1. Unmatched junction bases numbered 13, after V lost 7 bases and J lost 4 bases. Germline V gene lookup returns CDR1 WSHSY and CDR2 SAAADI. The CDR3 is 17 residues long.

The genes are TRBV2 and TRBJ1-3; no firm D call. The CDR3 contains 16 residues. V dropped 0 bases and J dropped 3 bases, with 12 bases sitting between them. Germline lookup yields CDR1 SNHLY and CDR2 FYNNEI. The CDR3 reads CASSEAEGGGGNTIYF. The CDR3 DNA reads as TGTGCCAGCAGTGAAGCGGAGGGAGGAGGTGGAAACACCATATATTTT.

As to this clone: Its ends do not fully match the called genes, so a read error is possible. V usage is TRBV4-2 and J usage is TRBJ1-3; a weak D match, TRBD1 (6 bases). The CDR3 length is 16 residues. CDR1 LGHNA and CDR2 YNFKEQ come from the germline V gene. The CDR3 loop is CASSQEDSFSGDTIYF. The CDR3 DNA reads as TGTGCCAGCAGCCAAGAGGACAGTTTCTCTGGAGACACCATATATTTT.

V is TRBV5-8 and J is TRBJ2-1, with 8 bases fitting TRBD2. Germline CDR1 is SGHTS and CDR2 is YDEGEE. V lost 0 bases and J lost 6; bases outside the gene matches: 2. The CDR3 consists of 14 residues. The CDR3 DNA reads TGTGCCAGCAGCTTGGTGGCGGGGGGCAATGAGCAGTTCTTC. Amino acids: CASSLVAGGNEQFF. The complete variable domain, with remaining parts taken from reference TRBV5-8 and TRBJ2-1, reads EAGVTQSPTHLIKTRGQQATLRCSPISGHTSVYWYQQALGLGLQFLLWYDEGEERNRGNFPPRFSGRQFPNYSSELNVNALELEDSALYLCASSLVAGGNEQFFGPGTRLTVL.

V is TRBV5-1 and J is TRBJ1-1; TRBD1 might be the D (6 bases). The CDR3 is 16 amino acids. The germline CDR1 and CDR2 sequences are SGHRS and YFSETQ. Trimming took 0 bases from V and 2 from J, leaving 14 bases between them. CDR3 DNA sequence: TGCGCCAGCAGCTTGGCCGCAGGGGCCTCAAACACTGAAGCTTTCTTT. It yields the protein CASSLAAGASNTEAFF.

This clone has just one count. The chain couples TRBV29-1 to TRBJ1-5; a weak D match, TRBD1 (5 bases). V lost 4 bases and J lost 1, with 11 bases in between. CDR3 length: 14 residues. Germline values: CDR1 SQVTM, CDR2 ANQGSEA. The CDR3 here is CSVVFDSSNQPQHF. In DNA, the CDR3 is TGCAGCGTTGTTTTCGACAGCAGCAATCAGCCCCAGCATTTT.

V usage is TRBV6-5 and J usage is TRBJ1-5; 11 bases line up with TRBD1. This CDR3 spans 14 amino acids. The V gene end was trimmed by 6 bases and the J gene end by 6 bases; junction bases not matched to a gene: 4. The germline CDR1 and CDR2 sequences are MNHEY and SVGAGI. DNA for the CDR3: TGTGCCAGCAGAGCCGGGACAGGGGGTCAGCCCCAGCATTTT. It yields the protein CASRAGTGGQPQHF.

The chain combines TRBV6-5 with TRBJ1-6; 7 bases fit TRBD1. The CDR3 has 15 residues. J lost 7 bases, V lost 0 bases, and 3 bases had no gene match. Germline V gene sequence: CDR1 MNHEY, CDR2 SVGAGI. This CDR3 is CASSYSGTENSPLHF. The CDR3, as DNA: TGTGCCAGCAGTTACTCTGGGACAGAAAATTCACCCCTCCACTTT.

The rearrangement uses TRBV18 and TRBJ2-7, with 12 bases identical to TRBD2. The CDR3 contains 23 residues. The V segment lost 1 base and the J segment 3 bases; nucleotides outside the gene matches: 25. CDR1 is KGHSH, CDR2 LQKENI, per germline. In DNA, the CDR3 is TGTGCCAGCTCACCACTTTTCCAGGGGCCCCCCGGGGCTAGCGGGAGGGGACGCTACGAGCAGTACTTC. The encoded protein is CASSPLFQGPPGASGRGRYEQYF.

The chain uses TRBV30 and TRBJ2-7, with a weak D call TRBD1 (5 bases). Germline CDR1 and CDR2: GTSNPN and SVGIG (reference sequence). This CDR3 has 14 amino acids. V gave up 5 bases and J gave up 6 bases, with 20 bases separating them. CDR3 sequence (DNA): TGTGCCTGGGATGATGCCCTCCAGGGATCCGAGCAGTACTTC. This sequence encodes CAWDDALQGSEQYF.

This chain connects TRBV6-5 to TRBJ1-2, with TRBD1 as a possible D gene (6 bases). Per germline, CDR1 MNHEY and CDR2 SVGAGI. With 5 bases removed from V and 4 bases from J, the gap between germline ends came to 14 bases. This CDR3 is built from 14 residues. CDR3 amino acids: CASSEADRGYGYTF. The CDR3 nucleotides read TGTGCCAGCAGTGAGGCGGACAGAGGCTATGGCTACACCTTC.

The DNA of the CDR3 is TGTGCCAGCAGCTCGAGGGCCACCGGGGAGCTGTTTTTT. Translation gives CASSSRATGELFF. The rearrangement uses TRBV5-4 and TRBJ2-2; tentatively, D is TRBD2 (5 bases). V lost 3 bases to trimming and J lost 4 bases, with 7 bases between them. The CDR3 contains 13 residues. Germline V gene sequence: CDR1 SGHNT, CDR2 YYREEE (reference sequence).

This clone was recorded once. This CDR3 is CASSPKMGDRVSSGNTIYF. The DNA for the CDR3 is TGTGCCAGCAGCCCCAAGATGGGAGACAGGGTCAGCTCTGGAAACACCATATATTTT. The J gene is TRBJ1-3, the V gene TRBV9, with 7 bases identical to TRBD1. The CDR3 sequence is 19 residues long. V lost 4 bases and J lost 0; bases outside the gene matches: 16. Germline V CDR1 and CDR2: SGDLS, YYNGEE.

This sequence joins TRBV2 and TRBJ1-1; 8 bases line up with TRBD1. The V and J ends lost 6 bases and 5 bases, in that order; junction bases with no gene match: 8. CDR3 length: 14 residues. CDR1 and CDR2 from the germline V gene are SNHLY and FYNNEI. The CDR3 DNA follows: TGTGCCAGCAGGATCCAGGGGGCGCGGACTGAAGCTTTCTTT. Its protein product is CASRIQGARTEAFF.

This chain joins TRBV18 and TRBJ1-1; 7 nucleotides match TRBD1. The CDR3 sequence is 15 residues long. After removal of 3 bases from V and 2 bases from J, the junction contained 6 bases not matched to a gene. The V gene's germline CDR1 is KGHSH and CDR2 LQKENI. The CDR3 region has the DNA TGTGCCAGCTCACCGCGACAGGGCACAAACACTGAAGCTTTCTTT. Its translation is CASSPRQGTNTEAFF.

The chain recombines TRBV6-5 with TRBJ2-7; a weak D match, TRBD2 (5 bases). Trimming shortened V by 8 bases and J by 0 bases, and 17 bases separated the two germline ends. The CDR3 covers 15 residues. The germline CDR1 and CDR2 sequences are MNHEY and SVGAGI. Here the CDR3 reads CASASISGSSYEQYF. In nucleotides, the CDR3 is TGTGCCAGCGCATCCATCAGCGGTTCCTCCTACGAGCAGTACTTC.

V is TRBV2 and J is TRBJ2-5; perhaps TRBD2 as D (6 bases). V dropped 4 bases and J dropped 5 bases, with 8 bases sitting between them. CDR3 size: 12 residues. The germline gives CDR1 SNHLY, CDR2 FYNNEI. The CDR3 spells CASSVLAETQYF. The CDR3 DNA reads as TGTGCCAGCAGTGTCCTAGCGGAGACCCAGTACTTC.

The rearrangement uses TRBV11-3 and TRBJ2-1; D is perhaps TRBD2 (6 bases). V was shortened by 6 bases and J by 0 bases, with 12 bases between the two germline ends. The CDR3 totals 15 residues. Looked up from germline, CDR1 is SGHNT and CDR2 is YENEEA. The CDR3 spells CASSSGRDSYNEQFF. CDR3 nucleotide sequence: TGTGCCAGCAGTTCAGGGCGGGACTCCTACAATGAGCAGTTCTTC.

This rearrangement joins TRBV18 to TRBJ2-4, with TRBD2 matching over 9 bases. The germline V gene has CDR1 KGHSH and CDR2 LQKENI. V trimming: 1 base; J trimming: 5 bases; junction bases outside the gene matches: 0. CDR3 length equals 14 residues. The DNA of the CDR3 is TGTGCCAGCTCACCACTAGCGGGGGAAAACATTCAGTACTTC. This codes for CASSPLAGENIQYF.

The chain has TRBV27 and TRBJ2-7, with D unclear. CDR1 MNHEY and CDR2 SMNVEV come from the germline V gene (reference sequence). V lost 4 bases to trimming and J lost 0 bases, with 16 bases between them. There are 16 residues in the CDR3. In DNA form, the CDR3 reads TGTGCCAGCAGTTCCTTGACAACACAAAGCTCCTACGAGCAGTACTTC. This gives the protein CASSSLTTQSSYEQYF.